These 31 T cell receptor beta chains originate from one sample sequenced in a study of blood T cell repertoires in COVID-19. Profiled with immunoSEQ multiplex PCR; TCRdb holds only in-frame clones, not every one. The table shows 100,000 to 150,000 clones, with under 90% occurring only once. The sequenced material came from peripheral blood. Source of these receptors: a man between 60 and 75 years old with acute or convalescent COVID-19.

The chain combines TRBV10-1 with TRBJ2-1; 9 nucleotides agree with TRBD1. Trimming cost V 6 bases and J 5 bases; bases outside gene matches: 8. The CDR3 has 15 amino acids. Germline CDR1 WNHNN, CDR2 SYGVQD (reference sequence). In DNA, the CDR3 is TGCGCCAGCAGCGAGCCGGGACAGGGCGACAATGAGCAGTTCTTC. Translated, it gives CASSEPGQGDNEQFF.

This chain connects TRBV12-2 to TRBJ2-5; the table's D call TRBD2 went unverified against the DNA. TRBV12-2 corresponds to a pseudogene. The CDR3 runs 14 residues. CDR3 loop: CASRSRDSQETQYF. The CDR3 bases are TGTGCAAGTCGCTCGAGGGACTCCCAAGAGACCCAGTACTTC.

V and J are TRBV11-2 and TRBJ1-4, with 10 bases that match TRBD1. Looked up from germline, CDR1 is SGHAT and CDR2 is FQNNGV. The CDR3 spans 19 residues. V shed 3 bases, J shed 0 bases, and the junction held 10 bases outside the gene matches. In DNA, the CDR3 is TGTGCCAGCAGCTTTGTCCGGGACAGGGGACGTGCAACTAATGAAAAACTGTTTTTT. This encodes CASSFVRDRGRATNEKLFF.

V gene TRBV12-3 or TRBV12-4 combines with J gene TRBJ1-6; D possibly corresponds to TRBD1 (6 bases). There are 12 residues in the CDR3. The V gene lost 6 bases and the J gene lost 7 bases, with 7 bases spanning the gap. The CDR3: CASSQGNSPLHF. The CDR3 DNA follows: TGTGCCAGCAGCCAGGGGAATTCACCCCTCCACTTT.

This clone was observed a single time. This chain joins TRBV18 and TRBJ2-5; a weak D match, TRBD2 (6 bases). This CDR3 has 14 amino acids. The ends were cut back, 3 bases at V and 5 bases at J, with 13 bases in the middle. Per germline, CDR1 KGHSH and CDR2 LQKENI. The CDR3 nucleotides are TGTGCCAGCTCACCCGTTAGCGGAGGCGAGACCCAGTACTTC. Translating it yields CASSPVSGGETQYF.

The chain's CDR3 is CASRPDSGANVLTF. As DNA, the CDR3 is TGTGCCAGCAGACCTGACTCGGGGGCCAACGTCCTGACTTTC. V gene TRBV7-9 combines with J gene TRBJ2-6, with D uncertain. V lost 6 bases and J 4 bases, leaving 10 bases between the germline ends. From germline, CDR1 is SEHNR and CDR2 FQNEAQ (reference sequence). This CDR3 region has 14 residues.

The chain recombines TRBV4-1 with TRBJ2-7; 11 positions agree with TRBD2. Germline V CDR1 and CDR2: MGHRA, YSYEKL. Trimming removed 2 bases from V and 2 bases from J; junction bases left unmatched: 2. This CDR3 has 15 amino acids. CDR3 loop: CASSQLAGGPYEQYF. For the CDR3, the DNA is TGCGCCAGCAGCCAACTAGCGGGAGGCCCCTACGAGCAGTACTTC.

V is TRBV6-2 or TRBV6-3 and J is TRBJ1-5; D might be TRBD1 (5 bases). There are 16 residues in the CDR3. Trimming cost V 2 bases and J 0 bases, with 11 bases left between them. Germline V CDR1 and CDR2: MNHEY, SVGEGT. Written as DNA, the CDR3 is TGTGCCAGCAGTTACCCCCCAGGGAATAGCAATCAGCCCCAGCATTTT. Protein: CASSYPPGNSNQPQHF.

The gene calls are TRBV29-1 and TRBJ2-5; D is undetermined. The CDR3 contains 11 residues. Trimming removed 6 bases at V and 4 bases at J, with 9 bases between. CDR1 and CDR2 (germline): SQVTM, ANQGSEA. The CDR3 nucleotides are TGCAGCGTGATTAGAGGAGAGACCCAGTACTTC. Amino acid sequence: CSVIRGETQYF.

The chain uses TRBV15 and TRBJ2-3; D is possibly TRBD1 (5 bases). In germline, CDR1 is LNHNV, CDR2 YYDKDF (reference sequence). This CDR3 is 14 amino acids long. The V end lost 0 bases, the J end lost 4 bases, and 8 bases lay between the germline ends. CDR3 nucleotides: TGTGCCACCAGCAGAGACAGGGCGGCAGATACGCAGTATTTT. Protein: CATSRDRAADTQYF. The complete variable domain, with remaining parts taken from reference TRBV15 and TRBJ2-3, reads DAMVIQNPRYQVTQFGKPVTLSCSQTLNHNVMYWYQQKSSQAPKLLFHYYDKDFNNEADTPDNFQSRRPNTSFCFLDIRSPGLGDTAMYLCATSRDRAADTQYFGPGTRLTVL.

This rearrangement joins TRBV10-3 to TRBJ1-2, with D possibly matching TRBD1 (5 bases). V lost 0 bases and J lost 6, with 11 bases in between. From germline, CDR1 is ENHRY and CDR2 SYGVKD. CDR3 length: 14 amino acids. CDR3 in DNA: TGTGCCATCAGTGAGTCGAAGGCAGGGAATGGCTACACCTTC. Protein product: CAISESKAGNGYTF.

The chain has TRBV18 and TRBJ2-5, with 10 bases aligning to TRBD1. Per the germline V gene, CDR1 is KGHSH and CDR2 is LQKENI. Unmatched junction bases numbered 7, after V lost 1 base and J lost 5 bases. The CDR3 extends over 16 amino acids. Written as DNA, the CDR3 is TGTGCCAGCTCACCACTTCCGGGACAGGGGTTGGAGACCCAGTACTTC. It specifies CASSPLPGQGLETQYF.

This chain's CDR3 is CASSVTGGLDTQYF. CDR3 nucleotides: TGTGCCAGCAGCGTGACAGGGGGTTTAGATACGCAGTATTTT. The chain is built from TRBV9 and TRBJ2-3, with 9 nucleotides matching TRBD1. This CDR3 is 14 amino acids long. After removal of 2 bases from V and 5 bases from J, the junction contained 3 bases not matched to a gene. CDR1 and CDR2 from the germline V gene are SGDLS and YYNGEE.

This chain joins TRBV6-2 or TRBV6-3 and TRBJ1-2; tentatively, D is TRBD1 (6 bases). From germline, CDR1 is MNHEY and CDR2 SVGEGT. V was clipped by 0 bases and J by 8 bases, with 19 bases between them. This CDR3 comprises 16 residues. CDR3 nucleotides: TGTGCCAGCAGTTACTCTGTCGGACAGAGAGTGTGGGGCTACACCTTC. This encodes CASSYSVGQRVWGYTF.

Only a few counts were recorded for this clone. The V call is TRBV9, the J call TRBJ2-1; D perhaps matches TRBD1 (6 bases). Germline loops: CDR1 SGDLS, CDR2 YYNGEE. The length of the CDR3 is 18 residues. V was trimmed by 2 bases and J by 0 bases, leaving 18 bases between them. DNA for the CDR3: TGTGCCAGCAGCGTGAACCGGGACACACCGAGCTCCTACAATGAGCAGTTCTTC. Protein: CASSVNRDTPSSYNEQFF.

The rearrangement joins TRBV29-1 to TRBJ2-2; TRBD1 agrees at 8 bases. This CDR3 has 14 amino acids. Looked up from germline, CDR1 is SQVTM and CDR2 is ANQGSEA. V gave up 1 base and J gave up 7 bases; unmatched junction bases: 5. The CDR3 nucleotides read TGCAGCGTTGAAGGGACAGGGCGCGGCGGGGAGCTGTTTTTT. This encodes CSVEGTGRGGELFF.

This sequence joins TRBV11-2 and TRBJ2-2, with D possibly matching TRBD2 (6 bases). This CDR3 contains 16 residues. Trimming took off 7 bases at V and 0 bases at J, with 15 bases between the two ends. Germline V lookup: CDR1 SGHAT, CDR2 FQNNGV. The CDR3 region is CASTLSGGSNTGELFF. The CDR3 region has the DNA TGTGCCAGCACCCTATCTGGGGGGTCGAACACCGGGGAGCTGTTTTTT.

The rearrangement links TRBV29-1 to TRBJ2-2; 9 bases agree with TRBD1. The V segment lost 4 bases and the J segment 6 bases; nucleotides outside the gene matches: 6. The CDR3 runs 14 residues. CDR1 SQVTM and CDR2 ANQGSEA come from the germline V gene. As DNA, the CDR3 is TGCAGCGTTGGGTTCCGACAGGGGGCCGGGGAGCTGTTTTTT. Protein product: CSVGFRQGAGELFF.

Only a few counts were recorded for this clone. V usage is TRBV7-3 and J usage is TRBJ2-1; the D gene is possibly TRBD2 (6 bases). Germline CDR1 reads SGHTA; CDR2 reads FQGTGA. The CDR3 contains 14 residues. Trimming left V 1 base short and J 8 bases short, with 12 bases between. CDR3 DNA: TGTGCCAGCAGCTTAAACGGAGGGAGGTATGAGCAGTTCTTC. Residues: CASSLNGGRYEQFF.

V is TRBV9 and J is TRBJ2-3; D may be TRBD2 (6 bases). CDR3 size: 15 residues. CDR1 is SGDLS and CDR2 is YYNGEE in the germline V gene. V dropped 0 bases and J dropped 4 bases, with 12 bases sitting between them. The CDR3 here is CASSVEGTGADTQYF. DNA for the CDR3: TGTGCCAGCAGCGTAGAGGGGACGGGGGCAGATACGCAGTATTTT. Based on the CDR3 plus reference TRBV9 and TRBJ2-3, the full variable domain is DSGVTQTPKHLITATGQRVTLRCSPRSGDLSVYWYQQSLDQGLQFLIQYYNGEERAKGNILERFSAQQFPDLHSELNLSSLELGDSALYFCASSVEGTGADTQYFGPGTRLTVL.

This clone was observed a handful of times. This chain connects TRBV27 to TRBJ2-7; 7 bases match TRBD1. V shed 4 bases and J 2 bases; nucleotides not matched to a gene: 8. This CDR3 has 15 residues. Germline V lookup: CDR1 MNHEY, CDR2 SMNVEV (reference sequence). This CDR3 is CASSSRTGEPYEQYF. The CDR3 region has the DNA TGTGCCAGCAGTTCAAGGACAGGCGAACCCTACGAGCAGTACTTC.

The chain uses TRBV19 and TRBJ2-1; 10 positions match TRBD2. The CDR3 is 17 amino acids. Unmatched junction bases numbered 14, after V lost 5 bases and J lost 7 bases. Germline V gene data show CDR1 as LNHDA and CDR2 as SQIVND (reference sequence). CDR3 region: CASSSRLAGRLENEQFF. The CDR3 DNA follows: TGTGCCAGTAGTTCCCGACTAGCGGGTCGTTTGGAAAATGAGCAGTTCTTC.

This clone turned up a few times. The rearrangement links TRBV6-1 to TRBJ2-5, with TRBD1 as a possible D gene (6 bases). CDR3 length: 13 amino acids. Trimming removed 1 base at V and 3 bases at J, with 6 bases between. Germline V gene lookup returns CDR1 MNHNS and CDR2 SASEGT. This CDR3 is CASSEGDKETQYF. The CDR3 coding sequence is TGTGCCAGCAGTGAAGGGGACAAAGAGACCCAGTACTTC.

This clone was counted once. The chain couples TRBV4-1 to TRBJ2-3, with TRBD2 identical over 9 bases. Germline V CDR1 and CDR2: MGHRA, YSYEKL. This CDR3 spans 16 amino acids. V shed 0 bases and J 2 bases; nucleotides not matched to a gene: 3. CDR3 nucleotide sequence: TGCGCCAGCAGCCAAGATAGCGGGAGTGACACAGATACGCAGTATTTT. Protein product: CASSQDSGSDTDTQYF.

The chain couples TRBV7-9 to TRBJ2-7; TRBD2 is a possible D gene (5 bases). The CDR3 runs to 16 residues. CDR1 and CDR2 from the germline V gene are SEHNR and FQNEAQ (reference sequence). Between the trimmed V and J ends, which lost 3 bases and 0 bases, there was a span of 15 bases. The chain's CDR3 is CASSFSGGLSSYEQYF. CDR3 DNA sequence: TGTGCCAGCAGCTTTTCGGGCGGGCTGAGCTCCTACGAGCAGTACTTC.

The rearrangement links TRBV11-2 to TRBJ1-2; perhaps TRBD1 as D (6 bases). Germline V gives CDR1 SGHAT, CDR2 FQNNGV. CDR3 length: 13 amino acids. The V gene lost 0 bases and the J gene lost 7 bases, with 9 bases spanning the gap. DNA for the CDR3: TGTGCCAGCAGCTTAGAGGGGGCGGGTGGCTACACCTTC. It codes for CASSLEGAGGYTF.

This chain uses TRBV4-2 with TRBJ1-4, with a tentative D call TRBD1 (6 bases). The V end lost 0 bases, the J end lost 4 bases, and 9 bases lay between the germline ends. The CDR3 consists of 15 residues. Germline CDR1 reads LGHNA; CDR2 reads YNFKEQ. Here the CDR3 reads CASSQERGNNEKLFF. The CDR3 bases are TGTGCCAGCAGCCAAGAGAGGGGGAATAATGAAAAACTGTTTTTT.

This chain connects TRBV9 to TRBJ1-1; maybe TRBD1 (6 bases). Germline loops: CDR1 SGDLS, CDR2 YYNGEE. V dropped 3 bases and J dropped 5 bases, with 11 bases sitting between them. The CDR3 runs 13 residues. This chain's CDR3 is CASSAGVGTEAFF. The CDR3 DNA follows: TGTGCCAGCAGCGCAGGGGTAGGGACTGAAGCTTTCTTT.

This clone was counted once. The V gene is TRBV28, the J gene TRBJ2-7; D unclear. The ends were cut back, 7 bases at V and 4 bases at J, with 11 bases in the middle. The CDR3 has 12 residues. CDR1 MDHEN and CDR2 SYDVKM come from the germline V gene. This CDR3 reads CASTAAQYEQYF. As DNA, the CDR3 is TGTGCCAGCACGGCGGCGCAGTACGAGCAGTACTTC.

This chain joins TRBV7-2 and TRBJ2-5; no definite D call. CDR1 is SGHTA and CDR2 is FQGNSA in the germline V gene. The CDR3 is 16 residues long. V lost 5 bases and J lost 4, with 20 bases in between. CDR3 DNA sequence: TGTGCCAGCAGCCCCTCGGTTCTACGATCTCCAGAGACCCAGTACTTC. Residues: CASSPSVLRSPETQYF.

The rearrangement joins TRBV11-2 to TRBJ2-7; 9 nucleotides match TRBD2. The J segment lost 3 bases and the V segment lost 5 bases, leaving 14 bases of the junction unmatched. Germline-derived CDR1 and CDR2 are SGHAT and FQNNGV. This CDR3 comprises 17 residues. CDR3 coding DNA: TGTGCCAGCAGCATAATACGTGGACTAGCGATGGACTACGAGCAGTACTTC. As protein: CASSIIRGLAMDYEQYF.